The clone carrying this TCR beta chain was detected only once. Its antigen is unknown. This sample is part of a study of T cell responses to AZD1222 COVID-19 vaccine. The study's findings and limits: Repertoire sampling was restricted to post-peak T cell response timepoints. Spike-specific TCR breadth and depth grew following two AZD1222 doses. Spike as a whole was targeted by vaccine-associated CD4 TCRs, dominant at 160-218 and 743-854. Most donors were white British, females outnumbered males, and clonal diversity was possibly underestimated.

Measured with immunoSEQ multiplex PCR; TCRdb has only the in-frame clones, and not every one. Seen here are about 110,000 clones, roughly nine tenths observed once, and the top ten hold over 3%. V was trimmed by 6 bases and J by 5 bases, leaving 13 bases between them. The CDR3 extends over 13 amino acids. Looked up from germline, CDR1 is SNHLY and CDR2 is FYNNEI. The sequence was obtained from an adult in good health. The source material was peripheral blood, sampled on day 0 of MenACWY control vaccination. The chain carries TRBV2 and TRBJ1-2, with no clear D. The CDR3 nucleotides read TGTGCCAGCAGCTATCGGACGGAGTATGGCTACACCTTC. It is translated as CASSYRTEYGYTF.